The TCR beta chain under discussion was sequenced for a study of control samples from healthy donors and cancer patients. Repertoires were generated with immunoSEQ multiplex PCR, while TCRdb's copy carries only in-frame clones and drops some. Of 170,000 or so clones in the sample, 85% to 95% are singletons; the top ten hold around 1.6%. CDR3 length equals 14 residues. Germline CDR1 is WSHSY and CDR2 is SAAADI. The V gene end was trimmed by 0 bases and the J gene end by 8 bases; junction bases not matched to a gene: 4. This chain joins TRBV10-2 and TRBJ1-2; 9 bases line up with TRBD1. The material sequenced was blood. This receptor was taken from a man younger than 35 in good health. In nucleotides, the CDR3 is TGCGCCAGCAGTGAGTCGGGACAGGGTCACGGCTACACCTTC. Encoded protein: CASSESGQGHGYTF.